Presented here are 20 T cell receptor beta chains from one specimen sequenced in a study of blood T cell repertoires in COVID-19. Clones were read by immunoSEQ multiplex PCR, and TCRdb kept only the in-frame ones, dropping some. The data contain around 60,000 clones, about 76% of them singletons. Input material: peripheral blood. The receptors were gathered from a human donor in a cohort sampled during active COVID-19.

This clone was picked up a small number of times. The genes are TRBV7-2 and TRBJ1-6, with D perhaps matching TRBD1 (6 bases). Trimming stripped 5 bases from V and 10 bases from J, with 18 bases between. The germline V gene has CDR1 SGHTA and CDR2 FQGNSA. The CDR3 consists of 15 residues. CDR3 sequence reads: CASSLTGQWGSPLHF. CDR3 DNA: TGTGCCAGCAGCCTGACAGGTCAATGGGGATCACCCCTCCACTTT.

The chain employs TRBV10-3 and TRBJ1-3; D uncertain. There are 14 residues in the CDR3. Trimming took off 4 bases at V and 2 bases at J, with 9 bases between the two ends. The germline gives CDR1 ENHRY, CDR2 SYGVKD. The CDR3 DNA reads as TGTGCCATCAGTGCGGGTTTGACTGGAAACACCATATATTTT. The encoded protein is CAISAGLTGNTIYF.

This CDR3 reads CASSLRQGGNSGELFF. The DNA for the CDR3 is TGTGCCAGCAGCTTACGACAGGGGGGGAATTCCGGGGAGCTGTTTTTT. This chain joins TRBV7-6 and TRBJ2-2; 9 bases fit TRBD1. From germline, CDR1 is SGHVS and CDR2 FNYEAQ. Trimming removed 2 bases from V and 6 bases from J; junction bases left unmatched: 7. The CDR3 sequence is 16 residues long.

The chain links TRBV10-3 to TRBJ1-1; the D gene is possibly TRBD1 (5 bases). This CDR3 has 13 residues. Trimming removed 4 bases at V and 2 bases at J, with 8 bases between. CDR1 is ENHRY, CDR2 SYGVKD, per germline. For the CDR3, the DNA is TGTGCCATCAGTGGGACATTCAACACTGAAGCTTTCTTT. This sequence encodes CAISGTFNTEAFF.

The chain couples TRBV4-2 to TRBJ1-2; 8 nucleotides agree with TRBD1. In germline, CDR1 is LGHNA, CDR2 YNFKEQ. Trimming removed 6 bases from V and 1 base from J; junction bases left unmatched: 10. The length of the CDR3 is 16 residues. This CDR3 is CASRQGVEKNNYGYTF. The CDR3 nucleotides read TGTGCCAGCAGACAGGGGGTAGAGAAAAATAACTATGGCTACACCTTC.

V and J are TRBV28 and TRBJ2-7; 11 bases are a match to TRBD2. CDR1 and CDR2 from the germline V gene are MDHEN and SYDVKM. With V trimmed by 1 base and J by 4 bases, 3 bases remained unmatched. The CDR3 is 15 amino acids. The CDR3 region is CASSLSLAGVYEQYF. Written as DNA, the CDR3 is TGTGCCAGCAGTTTATCACTAGCGGGAGTGTACGAGCAGTACTTC.

The V gene is TRBV3-1 (or the pseudogene TRBV3-2), the J gene TRBJ2-7; D is possibly TRBD1 (5 bases). CDR1 is LGHDT and CDR2 is YNNKEL in the germline V gene (reference sequence). Trimming removed 0 bases from V and 6 bases from J, with 18 bases in between. The CDR3 is 16 residues long. As DNA, the CDR3 is TGTGCCAGCAGCCAAGATGGGGCCCGCAGAACCTCCGAGCAGTACTTC. This sequence encodes CASSQDGARRTSEQYF.

This chain connects TRBV14 to TRBJ2-3; possible D gene TRBD1, 5 bases. V lost 2 bases and J lost 0, with 9 bases in between. The CDR3 extends over 15 amino acids. Germline lookup yields CDR1 SGHDN and CDR2 FVKESK. The CDR3 protein is CASSQRQPSTDTQYF. The CDR3 DNA sequence: TGTGCCAGCAGCCAACGACAGCCTAGCACAGATACGCAGTATTTT.

The rearrangement joins TRBV4-2 to TRBJ1-3, with D maybe TRBD1 (5 bases). V lost 0 bases and J 5 bases, leaving 11 bases between the germline ends. CDR3 length: 15 amino acids. CDR1 LGHNA and CDR2 YNFKEQ come from the germline V gene. CDR3 DNA: TGTGCCAGCAGCCAAGATCCGTCAGGGCGAAACACCATATATTTT. Amino acids: CASSQDPSGRNTIYF.

The V call is TRBV11-2, the J call TRBJ1-5; TRBD1 aligns across 9 bases. V lost 3 bases to trimming and J lost 4 bases; unmatched junction nucleotides: 4. The germline gives CDR1 SGHAT, CDR2 FQNNGV. CDR3 size: 15 residues. CDR3 coding DNA: TGTGCCAGCAGCTTCTCCGGACAGGGGAATCAGCCCCAGCATTTT. Its translation: CASSFSGQGNQPQHF.

V usage is TRBV7-2 and J usage is TRBJ2-3; D uncertain. V was clipped by 5 bases and J by 7 bases, with 7 bases between them. The CDR3 contains 11 residues. From germline, CDR1 is SGHTA and CDR2 FQGNSA. CDR3 coding DNA: TGTGCCAGCAGCCGGAGTTATACGCAGTATTTT. Translation: CASSRSYTQYF. Using reference TRBV7-2 and TRBJ2-3 for the parts outside the CDR3, the full variable domain is GAGVSQSPSNKVTEKGKDVELRCDPISGHTALYWYRQSLGQGLEFLIYFQGNSAPDKSGLPSDRFSAERTGGSVSTLTIQRTQQEDSAVYLCASSRSYTQYFGPGTRLTVL.

The chain couples TRBV6-2 or TRBV6-3 to TRBJ2-5; maybe TRBD2 (6 bases). Trimming pared 6 bases from V and 4 bases from J, leaving 15 bases between. The V gene's germline CDR1 is MNHEY and CDR2 SVGEGT. There are 14 residues in the CDR3. In DNA form, the CDR3 reads TGTGCCAGCAGCCGGAGAGGAGCGGGAGAGACCCAGTACTTC. Translating it yields CASSRRGAGETQYF.

The chain recombines TRBV5-1 with TRBJ1-1; tentatively, D is TRBD1 (6 bases). V was shortened by 0 bases and J by 7 bases, with 16 bases between the two germline ends. The CDR3 loop spans 15 amino acids. Germline CDR1 and CDR2: SGHRS and YFSETQ. CDR3 bases: TGCGCCAGCAGCTTGGCCACAGGGTTTCAGGGTGAAGCTTTCTTT. Amino acid sequence: CASSLATGFQGEAFF.

This sequence joins TRBV6-5 and TRBJ1-2; D is uncertain. The ends were cut back, 6 bases at V and 9 bases at J, with 17 bases in the middle. The CDR3 covers 13 residues. CDR1 is MNHEY and CDR2 is SVGAGI in the germline V gene. CDR3: CASRPSGESSYTF. The CDR3 DNA sequence: TGTGCCAGCAGACCCTCCGGGGAGAGTAGCTACACCTTC.

This clone is large (0.1 to 1%) in the sample. At the DNA level, this CDR3 is encoded by other sequences in the same sample as well. The chain couples TRBV6-5 to TRBJ2-3; TRBD1 aligns across 9 bases. Germline V gene sequence: CDR1 MNHEY, CDR2 SVGAGI. V lost 7 bases and J lost 3; bases outside the gene matches: 5. The CDR3 has 14 amino acids. In DNA, the CDR3 is TGTGCCAGCATGGACAGGGGACGAACAGATACGCAGTATTTT. Amino acid sequence: CASMDRGRTDTQYF.

The rearrangement links TRBV6-5 to TRBJ2-2; 8 bases map to TRBD1. Germline V gene lookup returns CDR1 MNHEY and CDR2 SVGAGI. The CDR3 is made up of 16 amino acids. The J segment lost 4 bases and the V segment lost 0 bases, leaving 4 bases of the junction unmatched. Written as DNA, the CDR3 is TGTGCCAGCAGTTACTCGGGACAGGTTGGCACCGGGGAGCTGTTTTTT. Protein sequence: CASSYSGQVGTGELFF.

V gene TRBV20-1 combines with J gene TRBJ2-1, with a weak D call TRBD1 (5 bases). Germline CDR1 DFQATT, CDR2 SNEGSKA (reference sequence). The CDR3 consists of 14 residues. V lost 3 bases to trimming and J lost 5 bases, with 14 bases between them. This CDR3 is CSASTQRGDNEQFF. Here the CDR3 DNA reads TGCAGTGCTAGTACCCAAAGGGGTGACAATGAGCAGTTCTTC.

This clone was seen ten or more times. The rearrangement joins TRBV9 to TRBJ2-7; no reliable D call. The CDR3 length is 14 residues. V lost 0 bases to trimming and J lost 1 base, with 8 bases between them. Germline CDR1 and CDR2: SGDLS and YYNGEE. This chain's CDR3 is CASSVGFGSYEQYF. For the CDR3, the DNA is TGTGCCAGCAGCGTAGGATTCGGGTCCTACGAGCAGTACTTC.

This clone was detected ten times or more. The V gene is TRBV27, the J gene TRBJ1-5; D possibly corresponds to TRBD1 (6 bases). CDR1 and CDR2 (germline): MNHEY, SMNVEV (reference sequence). The ends were cut back, 5 bases at V and 3 bases at J, with 23 bases in the middle. The length of the CDR3 is 18 residues. The CDR3 region has the DNA TGTGCCAGCAGTCCCCTCTGGGCCGACAGGAATAACAATCAGCCCCAGCATTTT. It codes for CASSPLWADRNNNQPQHF.

V gene TRBV5-1 combines with J gene TRBJ1-4, with D possibly being TRBD1 (5 bases). CDR1 and CDR2 from the germline V gene are SGHRS and YFSETQ. The CDR3 loop spans 13 amino acids. V was cut by 0 bases and J by 8 bases, with 8 bases left in between. CDR3 DNA sequence: TGCGCCAGCAGCTTGGGGTCAGGGGAAAAACTGTTTTTT. Residues: CASSLGSGEKLFF.